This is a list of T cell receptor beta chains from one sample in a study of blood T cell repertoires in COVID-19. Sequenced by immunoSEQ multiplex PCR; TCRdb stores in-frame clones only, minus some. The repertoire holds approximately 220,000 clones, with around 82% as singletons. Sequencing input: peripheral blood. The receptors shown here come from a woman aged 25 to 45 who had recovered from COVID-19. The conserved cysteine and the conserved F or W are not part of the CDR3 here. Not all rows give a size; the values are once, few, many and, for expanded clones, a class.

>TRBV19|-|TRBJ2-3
ASSPRDTDTQY
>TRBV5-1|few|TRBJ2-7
ASSLTIRQPEASYEQY
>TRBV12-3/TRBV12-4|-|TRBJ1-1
ASSPRGNTEAF
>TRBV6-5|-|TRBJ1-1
ASNLQGAAF
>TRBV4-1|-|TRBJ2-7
ASSLYRQDYEQY
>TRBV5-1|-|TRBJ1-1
ASSLNTGGWAEAF
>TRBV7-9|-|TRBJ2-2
ASSLGRDSEATGELF
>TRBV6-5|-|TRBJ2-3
ASSPGQVVYDTQY
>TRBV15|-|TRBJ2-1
ATSRDIGEEQF
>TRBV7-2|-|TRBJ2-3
ASSSPAGSTDTQY
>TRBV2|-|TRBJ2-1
ASKFSGRALNNEQF
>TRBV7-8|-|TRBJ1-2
ASSQGQGANYGYT
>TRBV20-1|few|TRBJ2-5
SASSPRLDQETQY
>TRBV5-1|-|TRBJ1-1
ASSLSSDGKREAF
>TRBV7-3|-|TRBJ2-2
ASSPTLAGDTGELF
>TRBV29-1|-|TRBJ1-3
SVEDSGSSGNTIY
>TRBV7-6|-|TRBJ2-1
ASSHPSGRRYNEQF
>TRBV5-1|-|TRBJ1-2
ASSLTYPGEGGYT
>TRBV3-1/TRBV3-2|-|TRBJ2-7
ASSQVLRDEQY
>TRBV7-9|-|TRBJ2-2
ASSSNYLTGELF
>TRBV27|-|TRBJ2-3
ASSLSATGPNTQY
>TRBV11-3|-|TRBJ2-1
ASSLGTPSDEQF
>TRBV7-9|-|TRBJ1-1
ASSPQTGGIGAF
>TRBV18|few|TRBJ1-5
ASSSDMSNQPQH
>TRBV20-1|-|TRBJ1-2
SATPGGYT
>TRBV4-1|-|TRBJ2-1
ASGLTGLVLGNEQF
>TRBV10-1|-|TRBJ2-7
ASSDWTGDEQY
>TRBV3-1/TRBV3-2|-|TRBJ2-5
ASIGQGWETQY
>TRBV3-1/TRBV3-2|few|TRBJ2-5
ASSPSAGTQY
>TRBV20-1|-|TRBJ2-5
SASVSAETQY
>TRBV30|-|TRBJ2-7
AWEDRSFYEQY
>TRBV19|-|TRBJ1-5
ASIGGGNQPQH
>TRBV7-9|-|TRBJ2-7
ASSARGRYSYEQY
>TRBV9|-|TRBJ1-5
ASSAPYSNQPQH
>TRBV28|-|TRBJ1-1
ASSHPGVVGGTEAF
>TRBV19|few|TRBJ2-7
ASSLQSSYEQY
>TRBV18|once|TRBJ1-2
ASSPSGTGVGYT
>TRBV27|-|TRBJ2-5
ASSSGTVKETQY
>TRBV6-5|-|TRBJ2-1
ASSNLTSQNEQF
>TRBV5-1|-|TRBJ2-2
ASSLAAGVTGELF
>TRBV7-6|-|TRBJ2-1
ASSPPGLAYNEQF
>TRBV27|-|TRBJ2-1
ASGQVINEQF
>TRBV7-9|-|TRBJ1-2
ASSVGQGALYT
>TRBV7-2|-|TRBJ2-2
ASSLGLAGPYTGELF
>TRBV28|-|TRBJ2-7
ASSPTSYSYEQY
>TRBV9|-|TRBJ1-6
ASSPKAGFNSPLH
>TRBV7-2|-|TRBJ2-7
ASSPSSGHSYEQY
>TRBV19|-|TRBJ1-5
ASSIHPNQPQH
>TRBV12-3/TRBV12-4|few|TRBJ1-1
ASSRAGGTEAF
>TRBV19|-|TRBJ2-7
ASSIGRESYEQY
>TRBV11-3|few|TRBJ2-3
ASSPGVGRGDTQY
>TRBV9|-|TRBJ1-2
ASRPPGVGYGYT
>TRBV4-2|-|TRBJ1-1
ASSQGGVIPEAF
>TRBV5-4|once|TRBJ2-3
ASTPATTADTQY
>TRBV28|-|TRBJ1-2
ASSLLGRFYGYT
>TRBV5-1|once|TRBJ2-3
ASGSAGSTDTQY